A few counts support the clone carrying this T cell receptor (beta chain). These data come from a study of lymphopenia after photon versus proton radiotherapy. The table came from immunoSEQ multiplex PCR; TCRdb's copy has only in-frame clones and leaves some out. The sample has 35,000 to 40,000 clones; 70% to 90% are singletons. The CDR3 runs to 16 residues. Germline CDR1 and CDR2: MGHRA and YSYEKL. V lost 4 bases and J 2 bases, leaving 18 bases between the germline ends. The sequence was collected from a middle-aged man with gastric cancer. This rearrangement joins TRBV4-1 to TRBJ2-7, with D unresolved. Sequenced material: peripheral blood, taken from a patient treated with photon-based radiotherapy. DNA of the CDR3: TGCGCCAGCAGCCCCCGCCCGTTACGGGCGACCTACGAGCAGTACTTC. Its protein product is CASSPRPLRATYEQYF.